These 5 T cell receptor beta chains were sequenced from one sample in a study of shared clonotypes between healthy human individuals. The data were produced by immunoSEQ multiplex PCR, yet TCRdb's version contains in-frame clones alone and is incomplete. The sample lists roughly 720,000 clones; 90% were seen once. Input material: memory CD8+ T cells from PBMCs. Subset meaning: CD45RO+ cells pooled with CCR7-negative TemRA cells. These receptors originate from a man aged 18 to 29 in good health. Some clones in this sample may be carry-over from other donors' samples.

This chain connects TRBV7-9 to TRBJ2-1, with 8 bases lining up with TRBD1. CDR1 and CDR2 (germline): SEHNR, FQNEAQ (reference sequence). V lost 6 bases and J lost 3; bases outside the gene matches: 7. The CDR3 totals 15 residues. The DNA for the CDR3 is TGTGCCAGCAGTCAAAGTGGGACAGGCTACAATGAGCAGTTCTTC. Translation gives CASSQSGTGYNEQFF.

The chain couples TRBV19 to TRBJ1-1, with D possibly being TRBD1 (6 bases). Germline lookup yields CDR1 LNHDA and CDR2 SQIVND (reference sequence). V lost 5 bases and J 0 bases, leaving 16 bases between the germline ends. This CDR3 contains 16 residues. The CDR3 nucleotides are TGTGCCAGTAGTCCCGGTAAGGACAGACTGAACACTGAAGCTTTCTTT. Its protein product is CASSPGKDRLNTEAFF. Filled out from reference TRBV19 and TRBJ1-1, the complete variable domain reads DGGITQSPKYLFRKEGQNVTLSCEQNLNHDAMYWYRQDPGQGLRLIYYSQIVNDFQKGDIAEGYSVSREKKESFPLTVTSAQKNPTAFYLCASSPGKDRLNTEAFFGQGTRLTVV.

By share, this clone ranks as medium-sized. Other DNA sequences in the same sample also yield this CDR3. The chain employs TRBV11-1 and TRBJ2-6; D ambiguous. V lost 6 bases, J lost 0 bases, and 9 bases lay in between. Germline values: CDR1 SGHAT, CDR2 FQDESV (reference sequence). The CDR3 is made up of 15 amino acids. The CDR3: CASRHQSSGANVLTF. CDR3 nucleotide sequence: TGTGCCAGCAGACACCAGAGCTCTGGGGCCAACGTCCTGACTTTC.

This chain joins TRBV7-9 and TRBJ2-5; D is unclear. The V gene lost 5 bases and the J gene lost 1 base, with 11 bases spanning the gap. The CDR3 extends over 14 amino acids. Germline lookup yields CDR1 SEHNR and CDR2 FQNEAQ (reference sequence). CDR3 bases: TGTGCCAGCAGCCCAGACATCCGCCAAGAGACCCAGTACTTC. Its translation: CASSPDIRQETQYF. Using reference TRBV7-9 and TRBJ2-5 for the parts outside the CDR3, the full variable domain is DTGVSQNPRHKITKRGQNVTFRCDPISEHNRLYWYRQTLGQGPEFLTYFQNEAQLEKSRLLSDRFSAERPKGSFSTLEIQRTEQGDSAMYLCASSPDIRQETQYFGPGTRLLVL.

The chain carries TRBV25-1 and TRBJ2-7; D uncertain. CDR3 length: 14 residues. Between the trimmed V and J ends, which lost 3 bases and 6 bases, there was a span of 15 bases. The germline CDR1 and CDR2 sequences are MGHDK and SYGVNS. The CDR3 loop reads CASSDPFVPAEQYF. The CDR3 DNA is TGTGCCAGCAGTGACCCCTTCGTTCCGGCCGAGCAGTACTTC.